This TCR beta chain originates from a study of beta chain features in type 1 diabetes. Study-level findings and limits: When cDNA is sequenced, cells with high TCR expression could be over-represented. People with Type 1 diabetes carried modestly yet significantly shorter TCRB CDR3s in all four CD4+ subsets.

This clone was counted a few times. The target antigen is unknown. TCRB transcripts that were expressed got sequenced, as all of the isolated RNA had been reverse transcribed. The data were produced by immunoSEQ multiplex PCR, yet TCRdb's version contains in-frame clones alone and is incomplete. The profile shows some 270,000 clones, roughly 13% of them singletons. The CDR3 has 13 amino acids. The germline V and J ends were trimmed by 6 bases and 7 bases, with 12 bases remaining between them. CDR1 and CDR2 from the germline V gene are WSHSY and SAAADI. The chain recombines TRBV10-2 with TRBJ2-2; a possible D gene is TRBD2 (5 bases). Source material: naive CD4+ T cells from blood. This clonotype was sampled from a woman aged 40-49 years in good health. In DNA form, the CDR3 reads TGCGCCAGCAGAGGTCTAGCCGACGGGGAGCTGTTTTTT. It codes for CASRGLADGELFF.